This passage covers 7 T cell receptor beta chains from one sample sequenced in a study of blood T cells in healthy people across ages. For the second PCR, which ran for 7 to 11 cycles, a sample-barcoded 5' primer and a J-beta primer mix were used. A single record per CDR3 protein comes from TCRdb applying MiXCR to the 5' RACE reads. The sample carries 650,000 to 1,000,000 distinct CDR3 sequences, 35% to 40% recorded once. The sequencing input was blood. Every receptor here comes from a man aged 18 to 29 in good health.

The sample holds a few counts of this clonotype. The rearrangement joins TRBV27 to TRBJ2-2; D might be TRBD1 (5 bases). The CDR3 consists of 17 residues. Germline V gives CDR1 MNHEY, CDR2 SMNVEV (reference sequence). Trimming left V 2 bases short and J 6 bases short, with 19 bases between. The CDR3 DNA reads TGTGCCAGCAGTTTACTCTACGACAGTAGGGGCCCCGGGGAGCTGTTTTTT. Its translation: CASSLLYDSRGPGELFF.

The CDR3 sequence: CASSLVGIRGRDTDTQYF. CDR3 sequence (DNA): TGCGCCAGCAGCTTGGTGGGGATCCGGGGACGTGATACAGATACGCAGTATTTT. The chain employs TRBV5-1 and TRBJ2-3, with D possibly being TRBD1 or TRBD2 (5 bases each). V was cut by 0 bases and J by 3 bases, with 20 bases left in between. The CDR3 is 18 residues long. Germline V gene data show CDR1 as SGHRS and CDR2 as YFSETQ.

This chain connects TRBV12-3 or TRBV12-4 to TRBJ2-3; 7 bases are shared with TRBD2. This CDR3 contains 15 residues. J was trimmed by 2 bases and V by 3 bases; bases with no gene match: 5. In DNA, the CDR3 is TGTGCCAGCAGTTTGGCGGGGGAGCTCACAGATACGCAGTATTTT. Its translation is CASSLAGELTDTQYF.

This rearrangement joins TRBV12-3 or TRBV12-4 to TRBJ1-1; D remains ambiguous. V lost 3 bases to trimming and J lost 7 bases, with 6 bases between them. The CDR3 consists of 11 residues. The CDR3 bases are TGTGCCAGCAGTTTTGGCAGTGAAGCTTTCTTT. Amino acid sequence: CASSFGSEAFF.

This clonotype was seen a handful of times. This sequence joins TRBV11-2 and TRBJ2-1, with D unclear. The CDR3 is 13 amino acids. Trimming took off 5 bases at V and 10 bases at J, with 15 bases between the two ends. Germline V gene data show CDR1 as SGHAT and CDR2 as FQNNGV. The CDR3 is CASSHRPGQEQFF. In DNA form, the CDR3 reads TGTGCCAGCAGCCACCGCCCTGGTCAGGAGCAGTTCTTC.

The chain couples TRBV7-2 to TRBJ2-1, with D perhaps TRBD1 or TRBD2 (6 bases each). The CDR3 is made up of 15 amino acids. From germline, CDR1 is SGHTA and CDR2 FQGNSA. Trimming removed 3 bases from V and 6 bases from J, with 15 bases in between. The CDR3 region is CASSFLGGSSNEQFF. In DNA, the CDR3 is TGTGCCAGCAGCTTCTTGGGGGGCTCTTCCAATGAGCAGTTCTTC.

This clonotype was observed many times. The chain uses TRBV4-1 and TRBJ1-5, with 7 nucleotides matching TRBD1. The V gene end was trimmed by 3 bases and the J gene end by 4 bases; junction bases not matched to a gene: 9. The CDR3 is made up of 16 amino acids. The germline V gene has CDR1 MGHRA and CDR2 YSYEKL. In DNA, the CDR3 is TGCGCCAGCAGCCATACAGTACAGGGGAGGAATCAGCCCCAGCATTTT. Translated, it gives CASSHTVQGRNQPQHF.